Listed below are T cell receptor beta chains from one sample, sequenced in a study of cytomegalovirus exposure and HLA in healthy donors. Using immunoSEQ multiplex PCR, the repertoire was profiled, and TCRdb retains in-frame clones only, with some absent. The profile shows more than 100,000 clones, around 77% of them singletons. Sequencing was carried out using PBMCs. These receptor sequences come from a woman aged 60-70 years in good health and CMV-seronegative. Both conserved end residues are part of each CDR3. D genes are given only for firm matches. Clone size is shown for a subset of rows, as once, few, many or a class of expanded clone.

CDR3aa | CDR3nt | len | d_gene | j_gene | abundance | v_gene
CAWSVQRGGYGYTF | TGTGCCTGGAGTGTACAAAGGGGAGGCTATGGCTACACCTTC | 14 | NA | TRBJ1-2 | NA | TRBV30
CASSLGPRGVYEQYF | TGTGCCAGCAGCCTGGGCCCCAGGGGAGTCTACGAGCAGTACTTC | 15 | NA | TRBJ2-7 | once | TRBV7-9
CASSQDHAGRGAQYF | TGCGCCAGCAGCCAAGATCACGCGGGACGAGGAGCCCAGTACTTC | 15 | NA | TRBJ2-5 | NA | TRBV4-1
CASSLRGGGGYEKLFF | TGTGCCAGCAGCTTACGCGGCGGGGGAGGGTATGAAAAACTGTTTTTT | 16 | NA | TRBJ1-4 | NA | TRBV13
CASSPPGGGSTDTQYF | TGCGCCAGCAGCCCCCCGGGAGGGGGGTCCACAGATACGCAGTATTTT | 16 | TRBD2 | TRBJ2-3 | NA | TRBV4-1
CASGPGSIDRDSPLHF | TGCGCCAGCGGCCCAGGGTCCATCGACAGGGATTCACCCCTCCACTTT | 16 | TRBD1 | TRBJ1-6 | NA | TRBV5-1
CASSQWDYTNTGELFF | TGTGCCAGCAGCCAATGGGACTATACGAACACCGGGGAGCTGTTTTTT | 16 | TRBD2 | TRBJ2-2 | NA | TRBV5-4
CASSRTLPSTDTQYF | TGCGCCAGCAGTCGAACTCTACCTAGCACAGATACGCAGTATTTT | 15 | NA | TRBJ2-3 | NA | TRBV10-2
CASSRDRGQYETQYF | TGCGCCAGCAGCCGAGACAGGGGGCAATACGAGACCCAGTACTTC | 15 | TRBD1 | TRBJ2-5 | few | TRBV4-1
CASSMGPGQGASYYSGNYGYTF | TGTGCCAGTAGTATGGGCCCCGGACAGGGGGCGTCCTATTACTCGGGTAACTATGGCTACACCTTC | 22 | TRBD1 | TRBJ1-2 | once | TRBV19
CASSLLLAGGRAGELFF | TGTGCCAGCAGTTTACTTCTAGCGGGTGGCCGGGCCGGGGAGCTGTTTTTT | 17 | TRBD2 | TRBJ2-2 | NA | TRBV27
CASSDWQGGYGYTF | TGTGCCAGCAGTGATTGGCAGGGCGGCTATGGCTACACCTTC | 14 | NA | TRBJ1-2 | NA | TRBV2
CASQSGGGFNEQFF | TGTGCCAGCCAAAGCGGGGGGGGATTTAATGAGCAGTTCTTC | 14 | TRBD2 | TRBJ2-1 | NA | TRBV9
CASSPTESGNTIYF | TGTGCCAGCAGTCCGACAGAATCTGGAAACACCATATATTTT | 14 | NA | TRBJ1-3 | once | TRBV6-5
CASSLNGGGTYEQYF | TGCGCCAGCAGCTTGAATGGCGGGGGAACCTACGAGCAGTACTTC | 15 | TRBD2 | TRBJ2-7 | NA | TRBV5-1
CASGLAGVRNEQFF | TGCGCCAGCGGACTAGCGGGCGTTCGGAATGAGCAGTTCTTC | 14 | TRBD2 | TRBJ2-1 | NA | TRBV5-1
CARSLGAGARNTEAFF | TGCGCCAGAAGCTTGGGGGCAGGGGCGAGGAACACTGAAGCTTTCTTT | 16 | NA | TRBJ1-1 | NA | TRBV5-1
CAISDRIGATDTQYF | TGTGCCATCAGTGACAGGATTGGGGCCACAGATACGCAGTATTTT | 15 | NA | TRBJ2-3 | NA | TRBV10-3
CASRVGNRGLGEQYF | TGTGCCAGCAGGGTTGGGAACAGGGGGCTTGGCGAGCAGTACTTC | 15 | TRBD1 | TRBJ2-7 | NA | TRBV6-1
CASSRQIDTIYF | TGTGCCAGCAGCCGACAGATAGACACCATATATTTT | 12 | NA | TRBJ1-3 | NA | TRBV2
CASALGRGRLTDTQYF | TGTGCCAGCGCCCTGGGGAGGGGTCGCCTAACAGATACGCAGTATTTT | 16 | TRBD2 | TRBJ2-3 | NA | TRBV2
CASSGGVAGKQETQYF | TGCGCCAGCAGCGGAGGAGTAGCGGGGAAACAAGAGACCCAGTACTTC | 16 | TRBD2 | TRBJ2-5 | NA | TRBV5-1
CASSGARGTDTQYF | TGTGCCAGCAGCGGCGCGCGGGGCACAGATACGCAGTATTTT | 14 | NA | TRBJ2-3 | NA | TRBV7-9
CASSLTGESYEQYF | TGTGCCAGCAGTCTGACAGGGGAGTCCTACGAGCAGTACTTC | 14 | TRBD1 | TRBJ2-7 | NA | TRBV2
CASSTGQAQYGYTF | TGCGCCAGCAGCACAGGACAGGCCCAATACGGCTACACCTTC | 14 | TRBD1 | TRBJ1-2 | NA | TRBV5-1
CAWSDDGNSGNTIYF | TGTGCCTGGAGTGATGACGGGAACTCTGGAAACACCATATATTTT | 15 | NA | TRBJ1-3 | NA | TRBV30
CASSQVGSGGASEQFF | TGTGCCAGCAGCCAAGTAGGTAGCGGGGGGGCCAGTGAGCAGTTCTTC | 16 | TRBD2 | TRBJ2-1 | once | TRBV4-2
CSVDSGRITGELFF | TGCAGCGTTGACAGCGGGAGGATCACCGGGGAGCTGTTTTTT | 14 | TRBD2 | TRBJ2-2 | few | TRBV29-1
CASGDRVVGELFF | TGTGCCAGCGGGGACAGGGTTGTCGGGGAGCTGTTTTTT | 13 | TRBD1 | TRBJ2-2 | NA | TRBV27
CASSLGLGRAYEQYF | TGTGCCAGCAGTTTAGGACTTGGGCGAGCCTACGAGCAGTACTTC | 15 | NA | TRBJ2-7 | once | TRBV28
CASSSLAVGGKEQFF | TGTGCCAGCAGTTCGTTAGCCGTTGGCGGCAAAGAGCAGTTCTTC | 15 | NA | TRBJ2-1 | NA | TRBV2
CATLRGTLGYTF | TGTGCCACCCTCCGAGGAACCCTTGGCTACACCTTC | 12 | NA | TRBJ1-2 | NA | TRBV27
CASSPATGTRTNNEQFF | TGTGCCAGCAGCCCAGCGACCGGGACTCGAACTAACAATGAGCAGTTCTTC | 17 | NA | TRBJ2-1 | NA | TRBV7-2
CASSQGRGLYNEQFF | TGTGCCAGCAGCCAGGGGCGGGGCCTCTACAATGAGCAGTTCTTC | 15 | NA | TRBJ2-1 | NA | TRBV14
CASSQGSGTGSWEQYF | TGCGCCAGCAGCCAGGGCTCCGGGACAGGGTCTTGGGAGCAGTACTTC | 16 | TRBD1 | TRBJ2-7 | NA | TRBV5-1